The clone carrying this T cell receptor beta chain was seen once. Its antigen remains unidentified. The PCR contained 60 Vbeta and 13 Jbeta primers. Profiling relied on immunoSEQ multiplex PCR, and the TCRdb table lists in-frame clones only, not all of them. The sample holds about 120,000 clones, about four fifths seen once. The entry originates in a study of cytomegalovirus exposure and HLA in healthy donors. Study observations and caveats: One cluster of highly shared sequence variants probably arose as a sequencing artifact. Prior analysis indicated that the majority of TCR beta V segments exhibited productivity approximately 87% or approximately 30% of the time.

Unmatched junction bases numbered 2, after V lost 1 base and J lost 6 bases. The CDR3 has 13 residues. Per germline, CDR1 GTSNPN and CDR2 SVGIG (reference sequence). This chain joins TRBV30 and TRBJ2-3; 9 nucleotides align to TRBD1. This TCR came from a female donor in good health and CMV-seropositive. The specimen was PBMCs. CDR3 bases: TGTGCCTGGAGTGGACAGGGGGGGGATACGCAGTATTTT. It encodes CAWSGQGGDTQYF.